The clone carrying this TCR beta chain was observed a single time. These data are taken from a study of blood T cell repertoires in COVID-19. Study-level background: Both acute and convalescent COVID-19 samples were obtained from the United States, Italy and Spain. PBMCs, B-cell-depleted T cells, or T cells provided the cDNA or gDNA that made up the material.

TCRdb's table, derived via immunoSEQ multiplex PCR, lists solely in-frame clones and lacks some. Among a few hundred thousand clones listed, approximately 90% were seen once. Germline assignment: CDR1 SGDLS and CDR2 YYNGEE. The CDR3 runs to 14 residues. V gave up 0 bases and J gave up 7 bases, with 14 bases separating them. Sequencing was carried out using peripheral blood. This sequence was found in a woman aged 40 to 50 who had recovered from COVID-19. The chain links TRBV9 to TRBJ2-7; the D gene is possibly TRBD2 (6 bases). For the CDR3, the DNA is TGTGCCAGCAGCGTAGCGGGAGCCCCGGGGGAGCAGTACTTC. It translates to CASSVAGAPGEQYF.